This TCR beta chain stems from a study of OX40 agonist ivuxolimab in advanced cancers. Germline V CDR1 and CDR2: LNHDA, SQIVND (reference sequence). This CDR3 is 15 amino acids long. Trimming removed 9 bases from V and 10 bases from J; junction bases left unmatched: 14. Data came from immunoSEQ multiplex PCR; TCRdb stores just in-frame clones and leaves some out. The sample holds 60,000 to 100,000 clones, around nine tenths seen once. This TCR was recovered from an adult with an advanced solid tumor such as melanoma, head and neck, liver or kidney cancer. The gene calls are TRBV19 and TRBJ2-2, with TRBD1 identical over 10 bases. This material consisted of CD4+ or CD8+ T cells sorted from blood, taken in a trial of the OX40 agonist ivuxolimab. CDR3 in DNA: TGTGCCAGCAAAGACGGGACAGGGGTGCCCATGGAGCTGTTTTTT. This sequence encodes CASKDGTGVPMELFF.